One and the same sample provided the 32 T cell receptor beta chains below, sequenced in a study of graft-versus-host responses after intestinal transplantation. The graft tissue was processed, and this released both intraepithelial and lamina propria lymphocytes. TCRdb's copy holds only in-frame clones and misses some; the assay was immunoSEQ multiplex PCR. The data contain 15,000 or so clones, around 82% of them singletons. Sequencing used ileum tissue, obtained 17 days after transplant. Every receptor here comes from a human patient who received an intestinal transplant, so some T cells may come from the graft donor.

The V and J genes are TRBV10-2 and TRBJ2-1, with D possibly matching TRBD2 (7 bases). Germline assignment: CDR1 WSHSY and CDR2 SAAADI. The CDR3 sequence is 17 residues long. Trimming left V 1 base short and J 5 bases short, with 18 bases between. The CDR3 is CASSEYLGGGPHNEQFF. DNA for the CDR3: TGCGCCAGCAGTGAGTACTTAGGGGGAGGGCCCCACAATGAGCAGTTCTTC.

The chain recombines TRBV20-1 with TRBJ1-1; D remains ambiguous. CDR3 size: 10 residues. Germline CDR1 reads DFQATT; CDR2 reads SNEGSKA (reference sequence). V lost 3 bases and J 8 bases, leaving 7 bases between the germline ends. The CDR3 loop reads CSARGFEAFF. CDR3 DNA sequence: TGCAGTGCTAGGGGGTTCGAAGCTTTCTTT.

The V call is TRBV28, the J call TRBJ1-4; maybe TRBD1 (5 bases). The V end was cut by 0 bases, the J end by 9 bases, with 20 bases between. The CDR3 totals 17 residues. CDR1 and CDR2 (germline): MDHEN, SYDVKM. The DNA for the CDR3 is TGTGCCAGCAGTTTATGGGGACCGATTTTAGGTCGGAAAAAACTGTTTTTT. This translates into CASSLWGPILGRKKLFF.

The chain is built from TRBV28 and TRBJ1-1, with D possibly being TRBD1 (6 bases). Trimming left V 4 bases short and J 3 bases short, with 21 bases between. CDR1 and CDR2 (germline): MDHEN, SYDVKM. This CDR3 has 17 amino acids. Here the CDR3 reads CASSSLTGGRPDTEAFF. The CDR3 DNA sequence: TGTGCCAGCAGTTCCTTAACTGGGGGGCGTCCGGACACTGAAGCTTTCTTT.

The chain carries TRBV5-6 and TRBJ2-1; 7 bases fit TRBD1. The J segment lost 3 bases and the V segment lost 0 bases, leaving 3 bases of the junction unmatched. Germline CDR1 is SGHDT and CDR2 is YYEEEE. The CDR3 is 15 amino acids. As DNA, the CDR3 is TGTGCCAGCAGCTTGGGGGACAGAAGCTACAATGAGCAGTTCTTC. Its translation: CASSLGDRSYNEQFF.

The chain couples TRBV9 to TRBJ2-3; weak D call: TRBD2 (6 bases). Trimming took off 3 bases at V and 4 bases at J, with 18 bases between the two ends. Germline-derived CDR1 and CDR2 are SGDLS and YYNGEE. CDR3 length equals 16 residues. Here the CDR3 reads CASSEPRGVMADTQYF. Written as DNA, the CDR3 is TGTGCCAGCAGCGAGCCCCGCGGGGTCATGGCAGATACGCAGTATTTT.

The CDR3 DNA sequence: TGTGCCAGCAGCCCCGTTGTCTCTGGGGCCAACGTCCTGACTTTC. It codes for CASSPVVSGANVLTF. This rearrangement joins TRBV27 to TRBJ2-6; no clear D. CDR3 size: 15 residues. Germline lookup yields CDR1 MNHEY and CDR2 SMNVEV (reference sequence). Trimming stripped 6 bases from V and 0 bases from J, with 9 bases between.

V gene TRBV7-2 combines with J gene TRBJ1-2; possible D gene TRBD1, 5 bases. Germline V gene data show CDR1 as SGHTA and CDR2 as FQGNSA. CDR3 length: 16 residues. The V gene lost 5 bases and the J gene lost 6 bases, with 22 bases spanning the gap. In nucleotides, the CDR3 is TGTGCCAGCAGCCTACCAGGGCTCGCGGGGGAAAATGGCTACACCTTC. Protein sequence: CASSLPGLAGENGYTF.

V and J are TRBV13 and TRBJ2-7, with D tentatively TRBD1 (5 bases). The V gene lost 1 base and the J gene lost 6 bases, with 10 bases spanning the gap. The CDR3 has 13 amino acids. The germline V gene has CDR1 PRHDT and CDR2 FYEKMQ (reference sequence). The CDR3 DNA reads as TGTGCCAGCAGCTTAGACCCCCAGGGCGAGCAGTACTTC. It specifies CASSLDPQGEQYF.

The CDR3 bases are TGTGCCAGCAGTTACGAGGCAAATTCACCCCTCCACTTT. It specifies CASSYEANSPLHF. The chain combines TRBV6-5 with TRBJ1-6; D gene uncertain. Germline CDR1 and CDR2: MNHEY and SVGAGI. With 2 bases removed from V and 7 bases from J, the gap between germline ends came to 6 bases. The CDR3 sequence is 13 residues long.

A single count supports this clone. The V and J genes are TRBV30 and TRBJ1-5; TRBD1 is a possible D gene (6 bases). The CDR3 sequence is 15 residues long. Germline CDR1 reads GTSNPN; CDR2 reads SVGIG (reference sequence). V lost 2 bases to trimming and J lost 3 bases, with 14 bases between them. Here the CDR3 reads CAWSSHGQFNQPQHF. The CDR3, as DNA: TGTGCCTGGAGTTCCCATGGACAGTTCAATCAGCCCCAGCATTTT.

CDR3 nucleotide sequence: TGCAGCGTTGAAGATCTTAGGTCAGGGTGGGGAGAGACCCAGTACTTC. This translates into CSVEDLRSGWGETQYF. The V call is TRBV29-1, the J call TRBJ2-5; a weak D match, TRBD1 (5 bases). In germline, CDR1 is SQVTM, CDR2 ANQGSEA. V shed 0 bases and J shed 4 bases, with 18 bases lying between them. This CDR3 region has 16 residues.

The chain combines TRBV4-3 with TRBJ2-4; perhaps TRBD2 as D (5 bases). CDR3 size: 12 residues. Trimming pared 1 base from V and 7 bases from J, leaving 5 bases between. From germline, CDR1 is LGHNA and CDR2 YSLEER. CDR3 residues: CASSQGRNIQYF. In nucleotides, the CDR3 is TGCGCCAGCAGCCAAGGGAGGAACATTCAGTACTTC.

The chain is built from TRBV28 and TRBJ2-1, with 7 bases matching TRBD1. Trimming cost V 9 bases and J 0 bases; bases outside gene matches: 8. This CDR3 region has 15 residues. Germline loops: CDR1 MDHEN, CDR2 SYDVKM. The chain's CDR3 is CASFSGQTSYNEQFF. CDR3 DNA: TGTGCCAGTTTTTCGGGACAGACCTCCTACAATGAGCAGTTCTTC.

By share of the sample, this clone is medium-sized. DNA of the CDR3: TGTGCCAGCAGTTTATCGAGCGGGACCTCCTACGAGCAGTACTTC. Its protein is CASSLSSGTSYEQYF. The rearrangement links TRBV27 to TRBJ2-7; 7 positions agree with TRBD2. J was trimmed by 0 bases and V by 0 bases; bases with no gene match: 2. The CDR3 length is 15 residues. Germline-derived CDR1 and CDR2 are MNHEY and SMNVEV (reference sequence).

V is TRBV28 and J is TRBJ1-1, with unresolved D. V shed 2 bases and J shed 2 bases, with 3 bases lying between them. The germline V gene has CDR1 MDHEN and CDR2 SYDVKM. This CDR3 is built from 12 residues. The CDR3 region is CASSLPNTEAFF. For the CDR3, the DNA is TGTGCCAGCAGTTTACCCAACACTGAAGCTTTCTTT.

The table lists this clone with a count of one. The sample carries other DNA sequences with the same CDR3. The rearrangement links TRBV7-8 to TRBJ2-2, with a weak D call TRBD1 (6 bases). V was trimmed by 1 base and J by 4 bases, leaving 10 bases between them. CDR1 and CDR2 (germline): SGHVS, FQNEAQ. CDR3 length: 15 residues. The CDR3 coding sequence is TGTGCCAGCAGCTTAGACAGGGCCTCCACCGGGGAGCTGTTTTTT. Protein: CASSLDRASTGELFF.

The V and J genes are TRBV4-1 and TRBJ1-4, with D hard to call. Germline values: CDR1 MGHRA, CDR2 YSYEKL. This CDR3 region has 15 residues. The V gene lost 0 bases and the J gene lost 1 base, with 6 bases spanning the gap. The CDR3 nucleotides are TGCGCCAGCAGCCAAGAACACAGAACTAATGAAAAACTGTTTTTT. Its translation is CASSQEHRTNEKLFF.

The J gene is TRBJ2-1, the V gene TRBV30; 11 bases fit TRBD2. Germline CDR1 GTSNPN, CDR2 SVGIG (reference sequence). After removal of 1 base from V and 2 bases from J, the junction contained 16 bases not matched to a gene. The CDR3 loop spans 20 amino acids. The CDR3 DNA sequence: TGTGCCTGGAGTGGCCCCCCTACTAGCGGGGGCCGGAGGACCTACAATGAGCAGTTCTTC. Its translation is CAWSGPPTSGGRRTYNEQFF. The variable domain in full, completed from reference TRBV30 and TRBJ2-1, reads SQTIHQWPATLVQPVGSPLSLECTVEGTSNPNLYWYRQAAGRGLQLLFYSVGIGQISSEVPQNLSASRPQDRQFILSSKKLLLSDSGFYLCAWSGPPTSGGRRTYNEQFFGPGTRLTVL.

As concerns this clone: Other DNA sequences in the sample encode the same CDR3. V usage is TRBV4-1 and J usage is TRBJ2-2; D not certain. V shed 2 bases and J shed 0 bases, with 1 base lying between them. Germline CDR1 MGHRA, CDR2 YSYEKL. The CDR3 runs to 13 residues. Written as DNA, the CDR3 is TGCGCCAGCAGCCAAACGAACACCGGGGAGCTGTTTTTT. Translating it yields CASSQTNTGELFF.

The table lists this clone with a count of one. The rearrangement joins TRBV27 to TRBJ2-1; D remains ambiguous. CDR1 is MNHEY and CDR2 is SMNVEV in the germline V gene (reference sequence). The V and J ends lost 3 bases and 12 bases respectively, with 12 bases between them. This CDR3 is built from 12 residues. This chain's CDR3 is CASSFRASAQFF. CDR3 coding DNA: TGTGCCAGCAGTTTTAGGGCCTCAGCGCAGTTCTTC.

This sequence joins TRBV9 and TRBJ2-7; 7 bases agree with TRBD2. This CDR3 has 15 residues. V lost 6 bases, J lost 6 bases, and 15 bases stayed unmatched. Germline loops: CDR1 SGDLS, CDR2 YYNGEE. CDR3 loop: CASNVGPGTGGEQYF. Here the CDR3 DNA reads TGTGCCAGCAACGTGGGGCCCGGGACGGGGGGCGAGCAGTACTTC.

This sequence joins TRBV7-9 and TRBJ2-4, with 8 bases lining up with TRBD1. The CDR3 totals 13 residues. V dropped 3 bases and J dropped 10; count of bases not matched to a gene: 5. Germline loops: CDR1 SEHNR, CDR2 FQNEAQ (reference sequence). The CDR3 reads CASSLGGQGIQYF. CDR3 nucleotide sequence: TGTGCCAGCAGCTTGGGTGGACAGGGAATTCAGTACTTC.

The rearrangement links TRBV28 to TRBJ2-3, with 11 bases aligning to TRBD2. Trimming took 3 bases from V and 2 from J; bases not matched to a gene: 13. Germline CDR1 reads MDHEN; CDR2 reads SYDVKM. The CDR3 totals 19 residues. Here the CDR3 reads CASSLYLAGGVAPTDTQYF. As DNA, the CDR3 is TGTGCCAGCAGTTTGTATCTAGCGGGAGGTGTGGCTCCCACAGATACGCAGTATTTT.

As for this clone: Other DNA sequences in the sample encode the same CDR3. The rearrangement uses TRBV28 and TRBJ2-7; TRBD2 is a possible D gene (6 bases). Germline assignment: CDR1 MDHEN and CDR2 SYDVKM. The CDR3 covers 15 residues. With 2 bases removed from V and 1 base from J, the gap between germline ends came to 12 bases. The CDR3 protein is CASSLTSPRSYEQYF. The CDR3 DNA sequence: TGTGCCAGCAGTTTAACTAGCCCAAGATCCTACGAGCAGTACTTC.

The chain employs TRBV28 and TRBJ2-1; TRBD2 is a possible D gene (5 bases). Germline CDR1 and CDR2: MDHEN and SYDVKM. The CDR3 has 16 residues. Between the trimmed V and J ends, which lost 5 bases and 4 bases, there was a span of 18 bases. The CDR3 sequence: CASSRPPSQSYNEQFF. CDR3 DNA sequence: TGTGCCAGCAGTCGGCCCCCTAGCCAGTCTTACAATGAGCAGTTCTTC.

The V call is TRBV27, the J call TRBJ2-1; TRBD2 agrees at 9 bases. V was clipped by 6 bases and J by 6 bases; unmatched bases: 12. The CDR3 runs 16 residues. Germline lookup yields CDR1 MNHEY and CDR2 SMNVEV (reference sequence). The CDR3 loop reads CASRASGTSLVNEQFF. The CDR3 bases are TGTGCCAGCAGAGCGTCCGGGACTAGCTTGGTCAATGAGCAGTTCTTC.

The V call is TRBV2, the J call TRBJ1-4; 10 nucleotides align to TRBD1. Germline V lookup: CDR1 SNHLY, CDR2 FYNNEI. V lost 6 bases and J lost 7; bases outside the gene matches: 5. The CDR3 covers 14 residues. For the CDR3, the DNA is TGTGCCAGCAGCGGGACAGGGGTTCGTGAAAAACTGTTTTTT. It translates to CASSGTGVREKLFF.

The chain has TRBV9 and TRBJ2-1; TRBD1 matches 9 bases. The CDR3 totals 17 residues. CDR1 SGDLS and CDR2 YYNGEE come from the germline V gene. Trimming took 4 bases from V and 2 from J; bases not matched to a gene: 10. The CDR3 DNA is TGTGCCAGCAGCCCCAAGGGGAGGGACAGGGCCTACAATGAGCAGTTCTTC. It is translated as CASSPKGRDRAYNEQFF.

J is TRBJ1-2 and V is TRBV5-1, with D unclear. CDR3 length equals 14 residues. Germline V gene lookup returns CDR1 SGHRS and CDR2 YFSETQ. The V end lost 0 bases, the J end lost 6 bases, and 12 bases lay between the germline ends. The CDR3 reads CASSLGRPSNGYTF. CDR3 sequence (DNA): TGCGCCAGCAGCTTGGGAAGGCCGTCCAATGGCTACACCTTC.

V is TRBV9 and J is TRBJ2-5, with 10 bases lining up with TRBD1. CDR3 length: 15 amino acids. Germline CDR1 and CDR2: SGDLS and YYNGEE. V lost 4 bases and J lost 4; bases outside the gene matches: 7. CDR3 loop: CASSPHRDRGETQYF. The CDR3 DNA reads TGTGCCAGCAGCCCCCACCGGGACAGGGGAGAGACCCAGTACTTC.

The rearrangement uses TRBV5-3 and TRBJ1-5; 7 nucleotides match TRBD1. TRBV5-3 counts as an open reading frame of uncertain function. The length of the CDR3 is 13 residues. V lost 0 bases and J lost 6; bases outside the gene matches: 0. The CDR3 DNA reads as TGTGCCAGAAGCTTGGCAGGGGGTCAGCCCCAGCATTTT. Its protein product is CARSLAGGQPQHF.